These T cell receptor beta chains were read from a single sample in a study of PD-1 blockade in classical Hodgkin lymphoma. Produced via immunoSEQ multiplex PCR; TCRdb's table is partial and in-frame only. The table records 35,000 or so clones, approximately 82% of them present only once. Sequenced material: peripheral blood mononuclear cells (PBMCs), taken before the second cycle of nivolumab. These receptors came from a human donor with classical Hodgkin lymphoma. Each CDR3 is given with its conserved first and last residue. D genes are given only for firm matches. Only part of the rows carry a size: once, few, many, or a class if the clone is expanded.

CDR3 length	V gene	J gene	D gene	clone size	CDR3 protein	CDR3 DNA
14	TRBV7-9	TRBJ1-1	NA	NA	CASSSPEANTEAFF	TGTGCCAGCAGCTCCCCAGAGGCTAACACTGAAGCTTTCTTT
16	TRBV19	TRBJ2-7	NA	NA	CASSIATGRSSYEQYF	TGTGCCAGTAGTATAGCAACGGGGAGAAGCTCCTACGAGCAGTACTTC
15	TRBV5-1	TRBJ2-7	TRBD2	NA	CASRMGTSGGYEQYF	TGCGCCAGCAGGATGGGAACTAGCGGGGGGTACGAGCAGTACTTC
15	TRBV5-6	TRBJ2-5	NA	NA	CASSTDREGEETQYF	TGTGCCAGCAGCACGGACAGGGAGGGAGAAGAGACCCAGTACTTC
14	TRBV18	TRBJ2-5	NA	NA	CASSPGARQETQYF	TGTGCCAGCTCACCAGGGGCGCGTCAAGAGACCCAGTACTTC
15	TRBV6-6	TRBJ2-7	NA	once	CASINPGPMFSEQYF	TGTGCCAGCATTAATCCGGGACCCATGTTCTCCGAGCAGTACTTC
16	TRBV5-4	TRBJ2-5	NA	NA	CASSSPRTQDQETQYF	TGTGCCAGCAGCTCCCCCAGGACCCAAGATCAAGAGACCCAGTACTTC
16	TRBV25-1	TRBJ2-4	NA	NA	CASSDVGRGAKNIQYF	TGTGCCAGCAGTGATGTAGGCAGGGGTGCCAAAAACATTCAGTACTTC
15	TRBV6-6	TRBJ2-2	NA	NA	CASSYGGMNTGELFF	TGTGCCAGCAGTTACGGGGGCATGAACACCGGGGAGCTGTTTTTT
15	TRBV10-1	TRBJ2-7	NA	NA	CASSEIIQRGYEQYF	TGCGCCAGCAGTGAGATAATACAGCGCGGGTACGAGCAGTACTTC
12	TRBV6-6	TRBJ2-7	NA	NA	CASRGEIYEQYF	TGTGCCAGCCGAGGGGAAATCTACGAGCAGTACTTC
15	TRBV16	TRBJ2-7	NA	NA	CASSHGGTAPYEQYF	TGTGCCAGCAGCCATGGGGGGACAGCTCCCTACGAGCAGTACTTC
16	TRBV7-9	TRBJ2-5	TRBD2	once	CASSGGSGGPGETQYF	TGTGCCAGCAGCGGGGGGAGCGGGGGTCCGGGCGAGACCCAGTACTTC
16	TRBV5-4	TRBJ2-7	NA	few	CASSLFPRDNYYEQYF	TGTGCCAGCAGCCTGTTCCCCCGGGACAACTACTACGAGCAGTACTTC
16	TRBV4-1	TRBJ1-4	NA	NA	CASSQDYPGADEKLFF	TGCGCCAGCAGCCAAGATTACCCAGGGGCGGACGAAAAACTGTTTTTT
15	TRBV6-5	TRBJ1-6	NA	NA	CASSYSKGEDSPLHF	TGTGCCAGCAGTTACTCGAAAGGGGAGGATTCACCCCTCCACTTT